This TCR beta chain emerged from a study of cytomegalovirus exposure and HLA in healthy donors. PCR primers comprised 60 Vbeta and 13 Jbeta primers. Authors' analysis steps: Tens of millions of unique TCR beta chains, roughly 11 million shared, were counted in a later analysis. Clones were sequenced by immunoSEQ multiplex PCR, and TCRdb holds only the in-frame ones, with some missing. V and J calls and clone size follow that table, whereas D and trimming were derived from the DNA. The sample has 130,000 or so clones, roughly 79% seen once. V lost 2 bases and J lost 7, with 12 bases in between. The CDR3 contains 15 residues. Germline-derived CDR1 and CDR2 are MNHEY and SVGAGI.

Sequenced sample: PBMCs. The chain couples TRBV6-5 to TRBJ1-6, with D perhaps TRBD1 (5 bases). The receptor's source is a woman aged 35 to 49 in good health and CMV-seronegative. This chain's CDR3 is CASSYGGARNSPLHF. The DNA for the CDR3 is TGTGCCAGCAGTTACGGAGGGGCGAGGAATTCACCCCTCCACTTT.